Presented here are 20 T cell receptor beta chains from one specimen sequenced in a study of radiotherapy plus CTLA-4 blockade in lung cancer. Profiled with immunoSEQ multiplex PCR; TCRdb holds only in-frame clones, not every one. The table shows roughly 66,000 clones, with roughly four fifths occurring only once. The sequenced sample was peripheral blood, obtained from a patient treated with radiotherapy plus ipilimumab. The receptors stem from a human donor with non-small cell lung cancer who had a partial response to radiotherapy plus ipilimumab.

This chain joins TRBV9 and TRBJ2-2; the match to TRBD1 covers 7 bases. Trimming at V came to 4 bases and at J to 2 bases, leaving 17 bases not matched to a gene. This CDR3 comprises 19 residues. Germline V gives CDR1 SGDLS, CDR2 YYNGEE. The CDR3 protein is CASSPRDSTEFTNTGELFF. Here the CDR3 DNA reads TGTGCCAGCAGCCCAAGGGACAGCACTGAGTTCACAAACACCGGGGAGCTGTTTTTT.

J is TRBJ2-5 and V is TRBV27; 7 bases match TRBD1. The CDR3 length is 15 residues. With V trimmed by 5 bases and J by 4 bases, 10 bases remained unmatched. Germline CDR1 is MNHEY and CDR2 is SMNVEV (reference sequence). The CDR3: CASSPNQGGLETQYF. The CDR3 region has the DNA TGTGCCAGCAGTCCAAACCAAGGGGGCCTAGAGACCCAGTACTTC.

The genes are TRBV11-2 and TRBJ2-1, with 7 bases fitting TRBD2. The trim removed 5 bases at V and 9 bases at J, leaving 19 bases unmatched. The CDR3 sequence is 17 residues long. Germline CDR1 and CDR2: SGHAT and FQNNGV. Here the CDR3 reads CASSLYLATSALIEQFF. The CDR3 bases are TGTGCCAGCAGCCTCTACCTCGCAACTAGCGCTTTGATTGAGCAGTTCTTC.

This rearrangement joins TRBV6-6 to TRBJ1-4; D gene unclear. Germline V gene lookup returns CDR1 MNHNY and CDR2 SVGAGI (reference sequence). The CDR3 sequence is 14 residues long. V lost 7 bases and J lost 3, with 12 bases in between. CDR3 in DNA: TGTGCCAGCACCCCCTCCCGGGCTAATGAAAAACTGTTTTTT. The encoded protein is CASTPSRANEKLFF.

CDR3: CASKEMESPLHF. The CDR3 DNA follows: TGTGCCAGCAAGGAGATGGAGTCACCCCTCCACTTT. The V gene is TRBV25-1, the J gene TRBJ1-6; no clear D gene. The CDR3 length is 12 residues. The V gene's germline CDR1 is MGHDK and CDR2 SYGVNS. Trimming removed 7 bases at V and 10 bases at J, with 11 bases between.

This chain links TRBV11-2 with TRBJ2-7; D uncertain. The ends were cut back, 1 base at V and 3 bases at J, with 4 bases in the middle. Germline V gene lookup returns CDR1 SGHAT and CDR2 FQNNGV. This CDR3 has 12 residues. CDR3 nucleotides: TGTGCCAGCAGCTTAGGTAGCTACGAGCAGTACTTC. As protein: CASSLGSYEQYF.

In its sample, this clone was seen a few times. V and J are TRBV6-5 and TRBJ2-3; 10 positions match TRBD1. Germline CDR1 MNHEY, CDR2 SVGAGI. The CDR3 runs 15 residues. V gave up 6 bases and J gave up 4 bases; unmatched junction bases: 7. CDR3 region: CASRGDRGLADTQYF. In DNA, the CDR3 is TGTGCCAGCAGGGGCGACAGGGGGCTTGCAGATACGCAGTATTTT.

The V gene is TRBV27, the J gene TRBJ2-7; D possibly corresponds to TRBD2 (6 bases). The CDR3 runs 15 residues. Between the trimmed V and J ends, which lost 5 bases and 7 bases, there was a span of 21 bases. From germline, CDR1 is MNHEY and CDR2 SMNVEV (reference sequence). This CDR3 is CASSTYGREKREQYF. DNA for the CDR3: TGTGCCAGCAGTACCTACGGACGGGAGAAGAGAGAGCAGTACTTC.

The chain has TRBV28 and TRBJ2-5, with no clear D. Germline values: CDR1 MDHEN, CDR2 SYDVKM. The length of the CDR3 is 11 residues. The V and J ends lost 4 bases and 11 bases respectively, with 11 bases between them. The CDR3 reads CASSSQNVQYF. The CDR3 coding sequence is TGTGCCAGCAGTTCCCAGAACGTGCAGTACTTC.

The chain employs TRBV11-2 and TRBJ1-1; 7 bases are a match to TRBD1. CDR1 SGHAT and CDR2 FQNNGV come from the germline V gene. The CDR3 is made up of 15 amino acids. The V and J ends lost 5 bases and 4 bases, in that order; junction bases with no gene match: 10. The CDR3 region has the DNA TGTGCCAGCAGCGGCCAGGGACAGTCGGGCACTGAAGCTTTCTTT. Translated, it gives CASSGQGQSGTEAFF.

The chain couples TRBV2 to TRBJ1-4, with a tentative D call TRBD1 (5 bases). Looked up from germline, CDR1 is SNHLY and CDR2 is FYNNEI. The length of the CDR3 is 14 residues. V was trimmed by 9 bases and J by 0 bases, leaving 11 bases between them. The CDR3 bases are TGTGCCAGGTCTGACAGATCAACTAATGAAAAACTGTTTTTT. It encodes CARSDRSTNEKLFF.

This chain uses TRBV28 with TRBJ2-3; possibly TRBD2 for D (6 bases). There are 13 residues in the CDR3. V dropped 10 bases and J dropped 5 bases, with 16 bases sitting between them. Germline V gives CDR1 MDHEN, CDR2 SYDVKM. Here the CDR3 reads CAIGGEGRDTQYF. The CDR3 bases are TGTGCCATCGGGGGTGAGGGGAGAGATACGCAGTATTTT.

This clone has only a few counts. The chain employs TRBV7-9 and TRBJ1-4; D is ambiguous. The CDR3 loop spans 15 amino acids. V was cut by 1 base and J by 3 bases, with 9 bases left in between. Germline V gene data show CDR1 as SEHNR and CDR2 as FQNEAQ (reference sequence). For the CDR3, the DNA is TGTGCCAGCAGCTTAGGGGCAGGTCCTAATGAAAAACTGTTTTTT. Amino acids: CASSLGAGPNEKLFF.

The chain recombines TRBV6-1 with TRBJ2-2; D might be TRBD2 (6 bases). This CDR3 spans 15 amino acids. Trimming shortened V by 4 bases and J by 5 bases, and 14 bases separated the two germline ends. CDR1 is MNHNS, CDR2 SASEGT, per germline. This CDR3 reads CASSGGGLGTGELFF. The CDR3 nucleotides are TGTGCCAGCAGTGGGGGAGGCCTTGGGACCGGGGAGCTGTTTTTT.

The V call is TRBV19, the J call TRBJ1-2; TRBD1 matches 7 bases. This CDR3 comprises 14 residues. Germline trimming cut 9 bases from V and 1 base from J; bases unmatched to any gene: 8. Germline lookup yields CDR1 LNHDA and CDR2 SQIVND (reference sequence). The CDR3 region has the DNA TGTGCCAGCCACCCGGGACAGCTTAACTATGGCTACACCTTC. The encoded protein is CASHPGQLNYGYTF.

CDR3 DNA: TGTGCCAGCCGAAGCAGGGCCGTACAAGAGACCCAGTACTTC. It codes for CASRSRAVQETQYF. V and J are TRBV19 and TRBJ2-5; D is possibly TRBD1 (5 bases). Trimming shortened V by 9 bases and J by 2 bases, and 16 bases separated the two germline ends. Germline CDR1 is LNHDA and CDR2 is SQIVND (reference sequence). The CDR3 sequence is 14 residues long.

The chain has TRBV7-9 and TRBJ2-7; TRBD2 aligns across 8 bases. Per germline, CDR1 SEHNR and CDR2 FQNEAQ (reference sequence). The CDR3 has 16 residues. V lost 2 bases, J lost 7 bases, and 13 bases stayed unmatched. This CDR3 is CASSLFRASGSREQYF. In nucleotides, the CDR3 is TGTGCCAGCAGCTTATTCAGGGCTAGCGGGTCTCGGGAGCAGTACTTC.

The CDR3 DNA is TGCGCCAGCACTGCTGGGGCTGCACCCACAGATACGCAGTATTTT. Encoded protein: CASTAGAAPTDTQYF. The chain uses TRBV5-1 and TRBJ2-3, with a tentative D call TRBD1 (5 bases). CDR1 is SGHRS, CDR2 YFSETQ, per germline. CDR3 length: 15 amino acids. Trimming left V 6 bases short and J 2 bases short, with 16 bases between.

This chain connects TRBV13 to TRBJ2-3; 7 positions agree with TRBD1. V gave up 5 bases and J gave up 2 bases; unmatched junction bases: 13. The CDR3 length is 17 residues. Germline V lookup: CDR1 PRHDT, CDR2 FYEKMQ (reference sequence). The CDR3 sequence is CASSPSSGTVTTDTQYF. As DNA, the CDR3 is TGTGCCAGCAGCCCATCGTCCGGGACAGTGACCACAGATACGCAGTATTTT.

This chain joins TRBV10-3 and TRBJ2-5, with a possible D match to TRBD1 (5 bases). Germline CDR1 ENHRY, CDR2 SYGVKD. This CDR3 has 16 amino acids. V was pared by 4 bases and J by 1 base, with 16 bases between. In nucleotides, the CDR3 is TGTGCCATCAGTGCTCCCACAGGAACTGTCCAAGAGACCCAGTACTTC. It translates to CAISAPTGTVQETQYF.